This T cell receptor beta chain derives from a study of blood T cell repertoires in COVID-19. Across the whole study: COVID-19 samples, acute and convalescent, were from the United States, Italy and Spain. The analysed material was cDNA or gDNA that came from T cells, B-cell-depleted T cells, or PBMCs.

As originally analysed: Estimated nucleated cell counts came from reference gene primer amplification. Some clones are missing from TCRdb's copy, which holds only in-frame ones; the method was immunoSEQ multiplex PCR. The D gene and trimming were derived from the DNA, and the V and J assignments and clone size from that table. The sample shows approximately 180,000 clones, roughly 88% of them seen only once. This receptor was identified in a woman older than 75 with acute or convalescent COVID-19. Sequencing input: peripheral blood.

The CDR3 loop is CASSSGGLQETQYF. CDR3 in DNA: TGTGCCAGTAGTAGCGGGGGGCTCCAAGAGACCCAGTACTTC. This chain uses TRBV19 with TRBJ2-5, with 8 bases identical to TRBD2. Germline V CDR1 and CDR2: LNHDA, SQIVND (reference sequence). V lost 4 bases to trimming and J lost 1 base; unmatched junction nucleotides: 2. The CDR3 has 14 amino acids.